The subject of this entry is one T cell receptor beta chain. Its antigen is still unknown. The sample comes from a study of CD8 T cells in Susac syndrome. Study-level findings and limits: The number of individuals included in the study's TCR sequencing and HLA analysis was acknowledged as relatively small.

The germline CDR1 and CDR2 sequences are SGHRS and YFSETQ. Trimming removed 7 bases at V and 1 base at J, with 11 bases between. The CDR3 contains 13 residues. TCR beta from blood CD8+ and CD4+ T cells was sequenced. Reverse transcription of roughly 0.5 to 1 ug RNA was carried out with random hexamers. It was immunoSEQ multiplex PCR that amplified TCR beta CDR3 across 54 Vbeta and 13 Jbeta. TCRdb re-derived calls from the immunoSEQ multiplex PCR reads in MiXCR, one entry per CDR3 protein. The sample contains some 450,000 distinct CDR3 sequences, about 85% of which appear only once. The chain carries TRBV5-1 and TRBJ2-5; D gene uncertain. The material sequenced was CD8+ T cells from PBMCs. The receptor was derived from a human donor with multiple sclerosis. CDR3 sequence (DNA): TGCGCCAGCTCAGCCTACCCCCAAGAGACCCAGTACTTC. Translating gives CASSAYPQETQYF.